This T cell receptor beta chain was recovered during a study of CD8 T cells in ankylosing spondylitis. CDR3 length: 13 residues. V lost 0 bases and J lost 9, with 10 bases in between. Germline CDR1 and CDR2: LGHNA and YSLEER. One entry per CDR3 protein results from TCRdb running MiXCR on the 5' RACE reads. The sample consists of around 130,000 distinct CDR3 sequences, 6.5% to 9% of them appearing once. This clonotype has at least ten counts. This chain joins TRBV4-3 and TRBJ2-3; D is unresolved. Sequences were obtained from blood, either unsorted or a sorted T cell fraction (not recorded which). This TCR was recovered from a male donor with ankylosing spondylitis or in good health (not recorded which). CDR3 sequence (DNA): TGCGCCAGCAGCCAAGATCTAGATTGGACGCAGTATTTT. This translates into CASSQDLDWTQYF.